A selection of T cell receptor beta chains follows, all from one sample in a study of T cell repertoires in cytomegalovirus infection. TCRdb analysed the reads with MiXCR anew, one entry per CDR3 protein. The sample shows about 770,000 distinct CDR3 sequences, roughly 28% of them seen only once. For these TCRs, the target antigens are not known. Sequencing used cultured CD8+ T cells from PBMCs, obtained from culture after CMV antigen stimulation. These receptors were taken from a human donor in good health (CMV status not recorded). Some clones in this sample may be carry-over from other donors' samples. Each CDR3 is given with its conserved first and last residue. A D gene is named only where the DNA matches it firmly. Size tells how often a clone was seen (once, few, many) or the class of an expanded clone, and some rows leave it out.

. | many | TRBJ2-7 | TRBV12-3/TRBV12-4 | TGTGCCAGCAGCCCGGGGGGAGGGGGTAGGTCCTACGAGCAGTACTTC | CASSPGGGGRSYEQYF
. | . | TRBJ2-5 | TRBV13 | TGTGCCAGCAGCCCCCAAATGGGGGAGACCCAGTACTTC | CASSPQMGETQYF
TRBD2 | few | TRBJ2-7 | TRBV10-2 | TGCGCCAGCGGAGCGGGGGGGCGCTACGAGCAGTACTTC | CASGAGGRYEQYF
TRBD1 | . | TRBJ1-2 | TRBV9 | TGTGCCAGCAGGGAAAGACAGGGGGATAACTATGGCTACACCTTC | CASRERQGDNYGYTF
. | . | TRBJ2-1 | TRBV19 | TGTGCCAGTAGTATTCACAGTGGGTTAGGCAATGAGCAGTTCTTC | CASSIHSGLGNEQFF
TRBD2 | few | TRBJ2-3 | TRBV15 | TGTGCCACCAGCAGACTGACTAGCGGGGGCCCCTTTGGGTCAGATACGCAGTATTTT | CATSRLTSGGPFGSDTQYF
. | . | TRBJ2-1 | TRBV19 | TGTGCCAGTAGTAGCACAGGGTTCGATGAGCAGTTCTTC | CASSSTGFDEQFF
. | few | TRBJ1-2 | TRBV7-9 | TGTGCCAGCAGCCCTGCAGGCCCCCTCTATGGCTACACCTTC | CASSPAGPLYGYTF
TRBD2 | few | TRBJ2-1 | TRBV7-7 | TGTGCTAGCAGCCCTCGGGAGCGGGGATGGGATGAGCAGTTCTTC | CASSPRERGWDEQFF
TRBD2 | . | TRBJ2-7 | TRBV7-6 | TGTGCCAGCAGCCCAGTCCCACTAGCGGACTCCTACGAGCAGTACTTC | CASSPVPLADSYEQYF
. | few | TRBJ2-1 | TRBV6-2/TRBV6-3 | TGTGCCAGCAGAACCCTTGAGCCTGGGAATGAGCAGTTCTTC | CASRTLEPGNEQFF
TRBD1 | few | TRBJ2-3 | TRBV29-1 | TGCAGCGTCGACAGGGGGACAGATACGCAGTATTTT | CSVDRGTDTQYF
. | . | TRBJ1-1 | TRBV7-9 | TGTGCCAGCACCGGGGGGGCGGACACTGAAGCTTTCTTT | CASTGGADTEAFF
TRBD2 | few | TRBJ2-5 | TRBV27 | TGTGCCAGCAGTCCTGGACTAGCGGGGGGATATCAAGAGACCCAGTACTTC | CASSPGLAGGYQETQYF
. | . | TRBJ2-5 | TRBV10-3 | TGTGCCATCAGTGGACAGCGACAAGAGACCCAGTACTTC | CAISGQRQETQYF
. | few | TRBJ1-1 | TRBV12-3/TRBV12-4 | TGTGCCAGCAGTTATCCTCAGGGTATGAACACTGAAGCTTTCTTT | CASSYPQGMNTEAFF
TRBD1 | few | TRBJ1-6 | TRBV3-1 | TGTGCCAGCAGCCAAACCCACAGGGGACCGAGTAATTCACCCCTCCACTTT | CASSQTHRGPSNSPLHF
. | . | TRBJ1-1 | TRBV15 | TGTGCCACCAGCAGAGAGGGGGGGGGCACTGAAGCTTTCTTT | CATSREGGGTEAFF
TRBD1 | few | TRBJ1-2 | TRBV7-8 | TGTGCCAGCAGCCCGGGACAGGGGCCACCTAACTATGGCTACACCTTC | CASSPGQGPPNYGYTF
. | few | TRBJ1-2 | TRBV28 | TGTGCCAGCAGTTTCAGCCTCTGGGGCTACACCTTC | CASSFSLWGYTF
. | . | TRBJ2-7 | TRBV7-4 | TGTGCCAGCAGCGATCCGTGGGACACGTCCTACGAGCAGTACTTC | CASSDPWDTSYEQYF
. | . | TRBJ1-3 | TRBV4-1 | TGCGCCAGCAGCCGTAAGGAAAGAAACTCTGGAAACACCATATATTTT | CASSRKERNSGNTIYF
TRBD1 | many | TRBJ1-2 | TRBV7-6 | TGTGCCAGCAGTACAGGGGCCTCCTATGGCTACACCTTC | CASSTGASYGYTF
TRBD1 | . | TRBJ2-2 | TRBV4-1 | TGCGCCAGCAGCCCTCGACAGGGGGATTCCACCGGGGAGCTGTTTTTT | CASSPRQGDSTGELFF
. | few | TRBJ1-5 | TRBV7-9 | TGTGCCAGCAGCTTAGCAGGGGACACCCTTGGCGAGCCCCAGCATTTT | CASSLAGDTLGEPQHF
. | . | TRBJ2-1 | TRBV4-1 | TGCGCCAGCAGCCAAGGGGACTTGGGGCCCTACAATGAGCAGTTCTTC | CASSQGDLGPYNEQFF
. | many | TRBJ2-1 | TRBV7-6 | TGTGCCAGCAGCTTAGACGCGACGAGCTCCTACAATGAGCAGTTCTTC | CASSLDATSSYNEQFF
. | few | TRBJ2-1 | TRBV7-9 | TGTGCCAGCAGCTCCCGGGGGTTACTCAATGAGCAGTTCTTC | CASSSRGLLNEQFF
. | many | TRBJ2-1 | TRBV7-2 | TGTGCCAGCAAAAGGCCCGTCGGCTCCTACAATGAGCAGTTCTTC | CASKRPVGSYNEQFF
. | few | TRBJ1-5 | TRBV6-6 | TGTGCCAGCAGAGGACAGAAAAATCAGCCCCAGCATTTT | CASRGQKNQPQHF
. | few | TRBJ2-3 | TRBV29-1 | TGCAGCGTCGGTCTGGGAGATAGCACAGATACGCAGTATTTT | CSVGLGDSTDTQYF
. | few | TRBJ1-1 | TRBV9 | TGTGCCAGCAGCGCTTTGACGGGGTCCACTGAAGCTTTCTTT | CASSALTGSTEAFF
. | few | TRBJ1-2 | TRBV7-9 | TGTGCCAGCAGCCCCGAGGGGGGAATGGACTATGGCTACACCTTC | CASSPEGGMDYGYTF
. | few | TRBJ2-2 | TRBV4-1 | TGCGCCAGCAGCCAATGGGACGACGGAACCGGGGAGCTGTTTTTT | CASSQWDDGTGELFF
. | . | TRBJ2-1 | TRBV12-3/TRBV12-4 | TGTGCCAGCAGTTTTGGCAACTCAAACAATGAGCAGTTCTTC | CASSFGNSNNEQFF
. | . | TRBJ1-2 | TRBV27 | TGTGCCAGCAGTCGTCGGGCAGGGGCTAACTATGGCTACACCTTC | CASSRRAGANYGYTF
TRBD1 | few | TRBJ1-1 | TRBV12-3/TRBV12-4 | TGTGCCAGCAGTTTAGATTCCGGGACAGTGGCCCGTGAAGCTTTCTTT | CASSLDSGTVAREAFF
. | many | TRBJ2-5 | TRBV7-2 | TGTGCCAGCAGCTCCCGGAGGGGAGAGACCCAGTACTTC | CASSSRRGETQYF
. | . | TRBJ2-7 | TRBV25-1 | TGTGCCAGCAGTGTCGGGGATTTCTACGAGCAGTACTTC | CASSVGDFYEQYF
TRBD1 | . | TRBJ1-2 | TRBV27 | TGTGCCAGCAGTCCTAAGGGGGCGAATGGCTACACCTTC | CASSPKGANGYTF
. | few | TRBJ2-1 | TRBV12-3/TRBV12-4 | TGTGCCAGCAGTTTAGAATTCCCCAATGAGCAGTTCTTC | CASSLEFPNEQFF
TRBD1 | many | TRBJ1-1 | TRBV7-2 | TGTGCCAGCAGCACCCGGGACAGGGGGCGAAGGGACACTGAAGCTTTCTTT | CASSTRDRGRRDTEAFF
. | many | TRBJ2-2 | TRBV7-3 | TGTGCCAGCAGCCCCGGACTAACCGGGGAGCTGTTTTTT | CASSPGLTGELFF
. | many | TRBJ2-7 | TRBV7-2 | TGTGCCAGCAGCTTAGGCTGGGACTCAACATACGAGCAGTACTTC | CASSLGWDSTYEQYF
. | many | TRBJ2-2 | TRBV7-2 | TGTGCCAGCGCATCCCGTTCCGGGGAGCTGTTTTTT | CASASRSGELFF
. | . | TRBJ2-1 | TRBV7-6 | TGTGCCAGCAGCCCCCGAGTTGGTGGGTTGGAGCAGTTCTTC | CASSPRVGGLEQFF
TRBD1 | . | TRBJ2-5 | TRBV28 | TGTGCCAGCAGCCGGGACAGCAGCCAAGAGACCCAGTACTTC | CASSRDSSQETQYF
. | . | TRBJ1-2 | TRBV5-5 | TGTGCCAGCACGAGGAACTATGGCTACACCTTC | CASTRNYGYTF
TRBD2 | few | TRBJ2-3 | TRBV6-2/TRBV6-3 | TGTGCCAGCAGTTACTCCCCAGCGGGGGGGCAAGATACGCAGTATTTT | CASSYSPAGGQDTQYF
. | few | TRBJ2-2 | TRBV20-1 | TGCAGTGCGAAGGGGGAGAACACCGGGGAGCTGTTTTTT | CSAKGENTGELFF